This T cell receptor beta chain was sequenced for a study of shared clonotypes between healthy human individuals. General study findings and limits: Unshared clonotypes carried lower generation probabilities than those common to all four donors. An effect of sequencing depth on clonotype sharing among donors was expected. Larger estimated richness was generally seen in naive subsets than in memory subsets.

Worth noting for this clone: Its antigen is not identified. Within the sample, other DNA sequences also encode this same CDR3.

Replicate PCRs run on sorted subsets employed 200 ng DNA, some 33,000 T cell genomes. Clones were sequenced by immunoSEQ multiplex PCR, and TCRdb holds only the in-frame ones, with some missing. Of about 2 million clones listed, about 95% were seen once; the top ten hold 0.13%. What was sequenced was naive CD4+ T cells sorted from blood. Subset in this sample: CD45RA+ positively selected. This sequence originates from a young man in good health.

CDR3 coding DNA: TGTGCCAGCAGTAAAGAGACCCAGTACTTC. Its translation: CASSKETQYF. This chain connects TRBV2 to TRBJ2-5; D uncertain. Trimming left V 5 bases short and J 3 bases short, with 1 base between. Germline V CDR1 and CDR2: SNHLY, FYNNEI. The CDR3 covers 10 residues.